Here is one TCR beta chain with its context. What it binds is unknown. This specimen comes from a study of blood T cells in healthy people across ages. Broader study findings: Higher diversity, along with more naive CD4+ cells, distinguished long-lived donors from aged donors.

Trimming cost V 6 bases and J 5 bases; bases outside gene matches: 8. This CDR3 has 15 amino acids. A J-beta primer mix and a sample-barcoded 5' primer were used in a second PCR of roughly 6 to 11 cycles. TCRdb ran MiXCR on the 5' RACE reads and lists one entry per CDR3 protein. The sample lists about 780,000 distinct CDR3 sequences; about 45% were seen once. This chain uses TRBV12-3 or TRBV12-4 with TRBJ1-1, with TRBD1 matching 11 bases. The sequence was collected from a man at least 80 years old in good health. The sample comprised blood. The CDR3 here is CASSGGQGEKTEAFF. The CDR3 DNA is TGTGCCAGCAGCGGGGGACAGGGGGAAAAGACTGAAGCTTTCTTT.